What follows is one T cell receptor beta chain and its context. Germline CDR1 and CDR2: SGDLS and YYNGEE. Deletions cut 0 bases from V and 8 bases from J, with 15 bases between. This CDR3 is 14 amino acids long. The data derive from a study of blood T cell repertoires in COVID-19. Turning to the study itself: Researchers got acute and convalescent COVID-19 samples from the United States, Italy and Spain. Nucleic acid was either cDNA or gDNA, and it came from T cells, B-cell-depleted T cells, or PBMCs.

In the study's own analysis: Counts of nucleated cells, estimated from reference gene primer amplification, were obtained. Sequenced by immunoSEQ multiplex PCR; TCRdb stores in-frame clones only, minus some. The V and J calls and clone size were taken over from that table, and D and trimming were inferred from the DNA. The sample carries roughly 6,300 clones, 75% to 90% recorded once. The sequence derives from a man of 80 years or more with active COVID-19. V and J are TRBV9 and TRBJ2-7; D is unclear. The sequenced sample consisted of peripheral blood. This CDR3 reads CASSVESNPTKQYF. CDR3 in DNA: TGTGCCAGCAGCGTAGAGAGTAATCCTACGAAGCAGTACTTC.